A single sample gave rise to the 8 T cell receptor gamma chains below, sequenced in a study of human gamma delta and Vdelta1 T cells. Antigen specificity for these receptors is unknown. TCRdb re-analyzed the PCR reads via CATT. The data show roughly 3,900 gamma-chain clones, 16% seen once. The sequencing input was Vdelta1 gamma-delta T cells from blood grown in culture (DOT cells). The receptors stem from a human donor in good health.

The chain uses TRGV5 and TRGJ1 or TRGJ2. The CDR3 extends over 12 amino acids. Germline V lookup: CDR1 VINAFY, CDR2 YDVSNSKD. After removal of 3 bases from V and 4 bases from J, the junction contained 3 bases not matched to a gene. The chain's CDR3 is CATWDWYYKKLF. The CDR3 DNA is TGTGCCACCTGGGACTGGTATTATAAGAAACTCTTT.

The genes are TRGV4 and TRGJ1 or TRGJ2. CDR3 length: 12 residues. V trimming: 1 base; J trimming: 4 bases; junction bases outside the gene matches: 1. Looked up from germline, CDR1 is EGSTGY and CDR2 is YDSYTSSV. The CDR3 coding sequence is TGTGCCACCTGGGATGGCTATTATAAGAAACTCTTT. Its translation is CATWDGYYKKLF.

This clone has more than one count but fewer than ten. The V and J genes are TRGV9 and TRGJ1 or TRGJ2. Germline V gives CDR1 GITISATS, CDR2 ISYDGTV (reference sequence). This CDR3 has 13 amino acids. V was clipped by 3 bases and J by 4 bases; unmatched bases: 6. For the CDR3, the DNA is TGTGCCTTGTGGGAGACTTCCTATTATAAGAAACTCTTT. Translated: CALWETSYYKKLF.

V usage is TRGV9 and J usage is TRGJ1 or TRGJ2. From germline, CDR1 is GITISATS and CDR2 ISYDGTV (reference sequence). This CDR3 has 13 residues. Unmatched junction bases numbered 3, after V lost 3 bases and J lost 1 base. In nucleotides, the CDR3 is TGTGCCTTGTGGGAGCTTAATTATTATAAGAAACTCTTT. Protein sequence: CALWELNYYKKLF.

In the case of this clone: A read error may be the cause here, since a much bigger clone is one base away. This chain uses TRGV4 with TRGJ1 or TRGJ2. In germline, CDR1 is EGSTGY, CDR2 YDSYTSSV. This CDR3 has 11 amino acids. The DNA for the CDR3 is TGTGCCTCCTGGGATGAGTATAAGAAACTCTTT. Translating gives CASWDEYKKLF.

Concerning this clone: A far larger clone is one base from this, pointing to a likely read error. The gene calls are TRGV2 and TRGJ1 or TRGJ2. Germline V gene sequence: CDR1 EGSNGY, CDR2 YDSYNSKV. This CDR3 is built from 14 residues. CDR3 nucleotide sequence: TGTGCCTCCTGGGACGGGCCGAGGCATTATAAGAAACTCTTT. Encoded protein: CASWDGPRHYKKLF.

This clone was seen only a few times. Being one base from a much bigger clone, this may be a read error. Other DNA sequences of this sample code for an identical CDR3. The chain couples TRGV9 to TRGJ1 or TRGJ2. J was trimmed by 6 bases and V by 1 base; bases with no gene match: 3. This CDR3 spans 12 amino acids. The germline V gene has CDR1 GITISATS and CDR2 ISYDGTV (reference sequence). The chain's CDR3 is CALWEVRYKKLF. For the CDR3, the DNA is TGTGCCTTGTGGGAGGTCCGTTATAAGAAACTCTTT.

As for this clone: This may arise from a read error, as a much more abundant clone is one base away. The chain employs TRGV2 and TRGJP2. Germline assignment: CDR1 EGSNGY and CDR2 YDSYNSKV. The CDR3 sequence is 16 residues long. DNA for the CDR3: TGTGCCCCCTGGGACGGGAAATATAGTAGTGATTGGATCAAGACGTTT. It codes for CAPWDGKYSSDWIKTF.